This TCR beta chain was recovered during a study of cytomegalovirus exposure and HLA in healthy donors. Study-level findings and limits: When the data were analyzed later, several of the most significant clusters appeared to be linked to common viral pathogens.

CDR1 is SGHNT, CDR2 YYREEE, per germline (reference sequence). V lost 7 bases and J lost 2, with 16 bases in between. CDR3 length: 15 amino acids. Both 60 Vbeta primers and 13 Jbeta primers went into the PCR. TCRdb's copy holds only in-frame clones and misses some; the assay was immunoSEQ multiplex PCR. The sample has roughly 130,000 clones, about 80% seen once. Concerning this clone itself: Its specificity is not known.

The J gene is TRBJ2-1, the V gene TRBV5-4; perhaps TRBD1 as D (5 bases). The specimen sequenced was PBMCs. The sequence derives from a human donor in good health. CDR3 nucleotides: TGTGCCAGCGCGAAACCCACAGGTACCTACAATGAGCAGTTCTTC. As protein: CASAKPTGTYNEQFF.